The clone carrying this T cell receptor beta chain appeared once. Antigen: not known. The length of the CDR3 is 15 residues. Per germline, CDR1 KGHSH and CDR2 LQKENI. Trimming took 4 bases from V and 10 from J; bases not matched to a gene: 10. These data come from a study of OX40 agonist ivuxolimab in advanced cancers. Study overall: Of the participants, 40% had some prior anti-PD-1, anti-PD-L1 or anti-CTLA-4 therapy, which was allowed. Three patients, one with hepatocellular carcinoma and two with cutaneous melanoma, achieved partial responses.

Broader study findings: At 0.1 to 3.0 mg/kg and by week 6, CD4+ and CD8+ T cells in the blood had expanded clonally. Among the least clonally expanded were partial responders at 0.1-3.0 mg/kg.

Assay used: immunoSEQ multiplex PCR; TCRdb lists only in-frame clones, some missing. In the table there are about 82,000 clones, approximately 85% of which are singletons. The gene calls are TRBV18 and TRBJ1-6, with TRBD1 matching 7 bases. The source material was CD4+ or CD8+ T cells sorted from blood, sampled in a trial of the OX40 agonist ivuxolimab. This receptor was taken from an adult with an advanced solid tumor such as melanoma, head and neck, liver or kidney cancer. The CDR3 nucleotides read TGTGCCAGCTCACGAACGGCAGGGGGGGAGTCACCCCTCCACTTT. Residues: CASSRTAGGESPLHF.